This entry lists 11 T cell receptor beta chains sequenced from one sample in a study of shared clonotypes between healthy human individuals. TCRdb keeps only in-frame clones here, not all; method: immunoSEQ multiplex PCR. This table has 400,000 to 600,000 clones, 60% to 80% appearing once. Sequences were obtained from PBMCs. These receptors all stem from a woman aged 40 to 55 in good health. Some clones in this sample may be carry-over from other donors' samples.

This chain uses TRBV7-7 with TRBJ2-2; unclear D gene. Trimming shortened V by 0 bases and J by 4 bases, and 9 bases separated the two germline ends. CDR1 SSHAT and CDR2 FNYEAQ come from the germline V gene (reference sequence). The length of the CDR3 is 15 residues. CDR3 residues: CASSLAWGSTGELFF. The CDR3 DNA reads TGTGCCAGCAGCTTAGCGTGGGGTAGCACCGGGGAGCTGTTTTTT.

The rearrangement links TRBV7-9 to TRBJ2-2; possible D gene TRBD1, 5 bases. Germline-derived CDR1 and CDR2 are SEHNR and FQNEAQ (reference sequence). The V and J ends lost 0 bases and 1 base respectively, with 6 bases between them. This CDR3 is 15 amino acids long. In DNA form, the CDR3 reads TGTGCCAGCAGCTTAGCTCAGGGGAACACCGGGGAGCTGTTTTTT. Translation: CASSLAQGNTGELFF.

This rearrangement joins TRBV5-4 to TRBJ2-1; D call uncertain. V was trimmed by 4 bases and J by 2 bases, leaving 13 bases between them. In germline, CDR1 is SGHNT, CDR2 YYREEE (reference sequence). The CDR3 sequence is 15 residues long. CDR3 DNA: TGTGCCAGCAGCGGTAGCAGCGCGGCCTACAATGAGCAGTTCTTC. Translated, it gives CASSGSSAAYNEQFF.

This clone was detected once. V and J are TRBV5-1 and TRBJ1-4; no firm D call. Trimming left V 0 bases short and J 7 bases short, with 13 bases between. CDR3 size: 15 residues. Germline CDR1 and CDR2: SGHRS and YFSETQ. The CDR3 is CASSLEGRRIEKLFF. CDR3 bases: TGCGCCAGCAGCTTGGAGGGCAGGAGAATTGAAAAACTGTTTTTT.

V and J are TRBV29-1 and TRBJ2-3; D is possibly TRBD1 or TRBD2 (5 bases each). V was trimmed by 5 bases and J by 10 bases, leaving 13 bases between them. Germline loops: CDR1 SQVTM, CDR2 ANQGSEA. The CDR3 covers 11 residues. Written as DNA, the CDR3 is TGCAGCGTTACCCGGGACGGTCCGCAGTATTTT. This encodes CSVTRDGPQYF.

The genes are TRBV6-1 and TRBJ2-3; D is unresolved. The V and J ends lost 0 bases and 6 bases respectively, with 7 bases between them. This CDR3 region has 13 residues. Germline V gene sequence: CDR1 MNHNS, CDR2 SASEGT. The CDR3 coding sequence is TGTGCCAGCAGTGAAGCGCGACACGATACGCAGTATTTT. Protein: CASSEARHDTQYF.

This clone was observed many times. In the same sample, other DNA sequences code for this CDR3. The chain joins TRBV27 to TRBJ2-2, with 12 nucleotides matching TRBD2. Trimming took 2 bases from V and 5 from J; bases not matched to a gene: 3. Per the germline V gene, CDR1 is MNHEY and CDR2 is SMNVEV (reference sequence). The CDR3 sequence is 16 residues long. This CDR3 reads CASSLLAGGLTGELFF. As DNA, the CDR3 is TGTGCCAGCAGTTTACTAGCGGGAGGGCTTACCGGGGAGCTGTTTTTT.

J is TRBJ2-7 and V is TRBV4-2; tentatively, D is TRBD2 (5 bases). The germline CDR1 and CDR2 sequences are LGHNA and YNFKEQ. This CDR3 has 16 residues. The V and J ends lost 1 base and 2 bases respectively, with 15 bases between them. The CDR3: CASSQGIEGGTYEQYF. The CDR3 region has the DNA TGTGCCAGCAGCCAAGGAATAGAGGGTGGGACCTACGAGCAGTACTTC.

The chain couples TRBV4-1 to TRBJ2-7; 11 bases are a match to TRBD2. Germline V lookup: CDR1 MGHRA, CDR2 YSYEKL. The CDR3 length is 17 residues. V gave up 11 bases and J gave up 0 bases; unmatched junction bases: 15. This chain's CDR3 is CAGSLAGDRTSSYEQYF. The CDR3 DNA is TGCGCCGGATCACTAGCGGGAGACCGCACGAGCTCCTACGAGCAGTACTTC.

The table lists this clone with a count of one. J is TRBJ2-2 and V is TRBV6-5, with 7 bases matching TRBD1. CDR3 length equals 16 residues. The V and J ends lost 2 bases and 5 bases, in that order; junction bases with no gene match: 8. Germline lookup yields CDR1 MNHEY and CDR2 SVGAGI. In DNA, the CDR3 is TGTGCCAGCAGTTACCGCGGACAGGTTACAACCGGGGAGCTGTTTTTT. Its translation is CASSYRGQVTTGELFF.

The V and J genes are TRBV9 and TRBJ2-5; D is uncertain. The germline V gene encodes CDR1 SGDLS and CDR2 YYNGEE. With 1 base removed from V and 2 bases from J, the gap between germline ends came to 6 bases. This CDR3 is 13 amino acids long. The CDR3 nucleotides are TGTGCCAGCAGCGTATGGGCTCAAGAGACCCAGTACTTC. Its protein is CASSVWAQETQYF.